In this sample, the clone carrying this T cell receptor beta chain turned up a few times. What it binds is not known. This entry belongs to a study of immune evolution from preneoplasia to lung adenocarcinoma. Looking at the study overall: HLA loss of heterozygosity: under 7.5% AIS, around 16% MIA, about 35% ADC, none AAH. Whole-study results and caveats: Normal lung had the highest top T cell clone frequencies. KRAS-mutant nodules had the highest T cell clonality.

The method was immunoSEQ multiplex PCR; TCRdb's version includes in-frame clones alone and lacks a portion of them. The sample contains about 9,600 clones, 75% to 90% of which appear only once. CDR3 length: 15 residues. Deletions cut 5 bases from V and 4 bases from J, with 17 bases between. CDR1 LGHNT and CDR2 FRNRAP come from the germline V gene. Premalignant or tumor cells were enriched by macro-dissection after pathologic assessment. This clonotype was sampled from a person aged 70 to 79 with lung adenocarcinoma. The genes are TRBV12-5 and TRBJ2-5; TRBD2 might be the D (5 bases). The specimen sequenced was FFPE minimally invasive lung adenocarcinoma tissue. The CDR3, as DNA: TGTGCTAGTGGTGTCTGGAGCGGACCCGCAGAGACCCAGTACTTC. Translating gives CASGVWSGPAETQYF. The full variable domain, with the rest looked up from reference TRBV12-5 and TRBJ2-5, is DARVTQTPRHKVTEMGQEVTMRCQPILGHNTVFWYRQTMMQGLELLAYFRNRAPLDDSGMPKDRFSAEMPDATLATLKIQPSEPRDSAVYFCASGVWSGPAETQYFGPGTRLLVL.